This T cell receptor beta chain was obtained from a study of T cell responses to AZD1222 COVID-19 vaccine. The CDR3 has 16 amino acids. Germline lookup yields CDR1 SEHNR and CDR2 FQNEAQ (reference sequence). V was trimmed by 5 bases and J by 2 bases, leaving 18 bases between them. Comments on this clone: Its antigen is unidentified.

Here immunoSEQ multiplex PCR was the method, and the copy in TCRdb shows in-frame clones only, minus some. The table shows approximately 160,000 clones, with around 93% occurring only once. Study-wide points: At 160-218 and 743-854, vaccine-associated CD4 TCRs were dominant, and they spanned spike.

Sample: peripheral blood, taken on day 0 of AZD1222 vaccination. The source of this sequence is an adult in good health. The rearrangement uses TRBV7-9 and TRBJ2-5, with a possible D match to TRBD2 (6 bases). The CDR3 sequence: CASSPLSSGHQETQYF. DNA of the CDR3: TGTGCCAGCAGCCCCCTGAGTAGCGGACATCAAGAGACCCAGTACTTC.